Described below is a single T cell receptor (beta chain) sequence and its context. Its antigen is currently unknown. This sample stems from a study of identical twins. CDR3 size: 14 residues. V was clipped by 6 bases and J by 3 bases; unmatched bases: 4. CDR1 is MNHNS, CDR2 SASEGT, per germline. Each CDR3 protein is one row after TCRdb ran MiXCR on the 5' RACE reads. In the table there are around 490,000 distinct CDR3 sequences, about a fifth of which are singletons. Regarding the study as a whole: A partial confounding effect on zero-insertion analyses could come from invariant MAIT and iNKT cells. Insertions ran lower in abundant cord blood beta clonotypes, though not in memory repertoires.

These same records also appear under a second study, on yellow fever vaccine responses in identical twins.

This TCR derives from a woman under 30 in good health. Input material: CD4+ T cells sorted from blood. The chain combines TRBV6-1 with TRBJ2-1; 8 bases align to TRBD2. The CDR3 protein is CASSPGGVYNEQFF. The CDR3 nucleotides read TGTGCCAGCAGCCCCGGGGGGGTCTACAATGAGCAGTTCTTC.